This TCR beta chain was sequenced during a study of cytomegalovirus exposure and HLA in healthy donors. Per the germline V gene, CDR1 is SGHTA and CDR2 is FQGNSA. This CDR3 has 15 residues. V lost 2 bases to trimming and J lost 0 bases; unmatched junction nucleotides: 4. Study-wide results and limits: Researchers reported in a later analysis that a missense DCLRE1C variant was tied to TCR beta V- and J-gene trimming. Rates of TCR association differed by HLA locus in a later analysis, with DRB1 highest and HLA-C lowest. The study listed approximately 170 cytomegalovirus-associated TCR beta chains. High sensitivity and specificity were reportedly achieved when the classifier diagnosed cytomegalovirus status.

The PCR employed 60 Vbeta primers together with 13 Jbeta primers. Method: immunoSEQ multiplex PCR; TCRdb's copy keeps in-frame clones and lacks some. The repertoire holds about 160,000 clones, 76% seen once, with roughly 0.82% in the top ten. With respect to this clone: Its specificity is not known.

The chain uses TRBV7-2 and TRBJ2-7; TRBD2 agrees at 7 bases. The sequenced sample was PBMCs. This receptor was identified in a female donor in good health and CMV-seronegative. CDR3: CASSLFAGASYEQYF. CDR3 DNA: TGTGCCAGCAGCTTATTTGCGGGAGCCTCCTACGAGCAGTACTTC. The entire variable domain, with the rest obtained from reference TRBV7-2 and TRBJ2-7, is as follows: GAGVSQSPSNKVTEKGKDVELRCDPISGHTALYWYRQSLGQGLEFLIYFQGNSAPDKSGLPSDRFSAERTGGSVSTLTIQRTQQEDSAVYLCASSLFAGASYEQYFGPGTRLTVT.